Following are 5 T cell receptor beta chains from one sample sequenced in a study of blood T cell repertoires in COVID-19. Measured with immunoSEQ multiplex PCR; TCRdb has only the in-frame clones, and not every one. The sample has about 210,000 clones, more than 85% seen once. The sample consisted of peripheral blood. The receptors here all came from a middle-aged man with acute or convalescent COVID-19.

The V and J genes are TRBV7-2 and TRBJ1-2; D may be TRBD1 (5 bases). There are 13 residues in the CDR3. The germline V gene has CDR1 SGHTA and CDR2 FQGNSA. Trimming stripped 6 bases from V and 3 bases from J, with 11 bases between. The CDR3 protein is CASSLQTDYGYTF. CDR3 bases: TGTGCCAGCAGTCTACAGACAGACTATGGCTACACCTTC. Complete variable domain (other parts from reference TRBV7-2 and TRBJ1-2): GAGVSQSPSNKVTEKGKDVELRCDPISGHTALYWYRQSLGQGLEFLIYFQGNSAPDKSGLPSDRFSAERTGGSVSTLTIQRTQQEDSAVYLCASSLQTDYGYTFGSGTRLTVV.

This sequence joins TRBV21-1 and TRBJ2-5; TRBD2 is the table's D call and was not checked against the DNA. TRBV21-1 is deemed a pseudogene. This CDR3 has 20 amino acids. In DNA, the CDR3 is TGTGCCAGCAGCTCCCGAAATCGGTGGAAGCGGGAGGGCCCTGAAGAGACCCAGTACTTC. It translates to CASSSRNRWKREGPEETQYF.

The chain joins TRBV6-5 to TRBJ2-5; 10 bases fit TRBD1. V gave up 5 bases and J gave up 5 bases; unmatched junction bases: 5. The CDR3 has 14 amino acids. Germline-derived CDR1 and CDR2 are MNHEY and SVGAGI. The CDR3 bases are TGTGCCAGCAGTCAGACAGGGGGCGCCGAGACCCAGTACTTC. Encoded protein: CASSQTGGAETQYF.

V usage is TRBV15 and J usage is TRBJ2-5; TRBD1 matches 7 bases. CDR1 LNHNV and CDR2 YYDKDF come from the germline V gene (reference sequence). V dropped 3 bases and J dropped 5; count of bases not matched to a gene: 6. The CDR3 is made up of 14 amino acids. The CDR3 DNA follows: TGTGCCACCAGCAGTAACAGGGGTTCGGAGACCCAGTACTTC. Amino acids: CATSSNRGSETQYF.

V usage is TRBV28 and J usage is TRBJ1-4; D is undetermined. The CDR3 is 13 residues long. V was clipped by 7 bases and J by 7 bases, with 13 bases between them. CDR1 and CDR2 (germline): MDHEN, SYDVKM. CDR3 in amino acids: CASTRIRGEKLFF. For the CDR3, the DNA is TGTGCCAGCACCCGGATCCGGGGTGAAAAACTGTTTTTT. Supplemented by reference TRBV28 and TRBJ1-4, the full variable domain reads DVKVTQSSRYLVKRTGEKVFLECVQDMDHENMFWYRQDPGLGLRLIYFSYDVKMKEKGDIPEGYSVSREKKERFSLILESASTNQTSMYLCASTRIRGEKLFFGSGTQLSVL.